This passage covers 11 T cell receptor beta chains from one sample sequenced in a study of control samples from healthy donors and cancer patients. Profiled with immunoSEQ multiplex PCR; TCRdb holds only in-frame clones, not every one. The sample carries roughly 92,000 clones, 86% recorded once. Sample: blood. The receptors were sampled from a woman between 50 and 59 years old in good health.

The CDR3 DNA is TGTGCCAGCAGCTTAGGACGGGAGTCCTACAATGAGCAGTTCTTC. Translating gives CASSLGRESYNEQFF. The chain is built from TRBV7-6 and TRBJ2-1, with D possibly being TRBD2 (6 bases). This CDR3 region has 15 residues. The V gene's germline CDR1 is SGHVS and CDR2 FNYEAQ. V was shortened by 1 base and J by 1 base, with 8 bases between the two germline ends.

V and J are TRBV5-6 and TRBJ1-6; tentatively, D is TRBD1 (6 bases). V lost 7 bases, J lost 4 bases, and 18 bases lay in between. The CDR3 contains 16 residues. Germline V gene lookup returns CDR1 SGHDT and CDR2 YYEEEE. CDR3 sequence (DNA): TGTGCCAGCCACCGAGGGGGACCTTTGTATAATTCACCCCTCCACTTT. This encodes CASHRGGPLYNSPLHF.

The gene calls are TRBV19 and TRBJ2-5; D might be TRBD1 or TRBD2, each matching 5 bases. The length of the CDR3 is 13 residues. Looked up from germline, CDR1 is LNHDA and CDR2 is SQIVND (reference sequence). Trimming took 4 bases from V and 5 from J, leaving 11 bases between them. In DNA form, the CDR3 reads TGTGCCAGTAGTACTCGGGACGTGGAGACCCAGTACTTC. It is translated as CASSTRDVETQYF.

The genes are TRBV7-2 and TRBJ2-7; TRBD2 matches 15 bases. J was trimmed by 1 base and V by 1 base; bases with no gene match: 2. CDR3 length: 17 amino acids. Per the germline V gene, CDR1 is SGHTA and CDR2 is FQGNSA. The CDR3 nucleotides read TGTGCCAGCAGCTTAGGGACTAGCGGGAGGGGGTCCTACGAGCAGTACTTC. Its protein product is CASSLGTSGRGSYEQYF.

This rearrangement joins TRBV19 to TRBJ2-3; D remains ambiguous. The CDR3 runs 16 residues. Germline V gene sequence: CDR1 LNHDA, CDR2 SQIVND (reference sequence). V was shortened by 5 bases and J by 5 bases, with 20 bases between the two germline ends. This CDR3 reads CASSVRTALKGDTQYF. The CDR3 nucleotides read TGTGCCAGTAGTGTTCGGACGGCACTTAAGGGAGATACGCAGTATTTT.

The rearrangement joins TRBV13 to TRBJ1-1; D is perhaps TRBD1 (6 bases). Trimming stripped 5 bases from V and 2 bases from J, with 12 bases between. Germline V lookup: CDR1 PRHDT, CDR2 FYEKMQ (reference sequence). This CDR3 is built from 14 residues. This CDR3 reads CASSSRGANTEAFF. CDR3 DNA sequence: TGTGCCAGCAGCAGTCGGGGGGCTAACACTGAAGCTTTCTTT.

A remark on this clone: Other DNA sequences in the same sample also yield this CDR3. The CDR3 sequence: CASSLTGNQPQHF. The CDR3 DNA sequence: TGTGCCAGCAGTTTGACAGGTAATCAGCCCCAGCATTTT. V and J are TRBV28 and TRBJ1-5; a weak D match, TRBD1 (6 bases). The V gene lost 3 bases and the J gene lost 4 bases, with 7 bases spanning the gap. Germline V CDR1 and CDR2: MDHEN, SYDVKM. The CDR3 has 13 residues.

In this sample, this clone turned up a few times. The chain combines TRBV3-1 (or the pseudogene TRBV3-2) with TRBJ2-6; TRBD1 might be the D (5 bases). Germline CDR1 and CDR2: LGHDT and YNNKEL (reference sequence). CDR3 length: 15 amino acids. The V and J ends lost 2 bases and 2 bases respectively, with 7 bases between them. The CDR3 DNA is TGTGCCAGCAGCCAACAGGGTGCTGGGGCCAACGTCCTGACTTTC. Translation: CASSQQGAGANVLTF.

The chain joins TRBV2 to TRBJ1-4, with D perhaps TRBD1 (6 bases). The germline gives CDR1 SNHLY, CDR2 FYNNEI. The V gene lost 8 bases and the J gene lost 8 bases, with 12 bases spanning the gap. The CDR3 spans 12 residues. CDR3 nucleotides: TGTGCCAGCGGGGCAGGGGACGAAAAACTGTTTTTT. It is translated as CASGAGDEKLFF.

The V call is TRBV7-2, the J call TRBJ2-5, with a tentative D call TRBD2 (7 bases). Trimming removed 3 bases at V and 5 bases at J, with 16 bases between. Germline assignment: CDR1 SGHTA and CDR2 FQGNSA. CDR3 length: 15 amino acids. The CDR3 is CASSFREGRGETQYF. The CDR3 DNA follows: TGTGCCAGCAGCTTTCGTGAGGGGAGGGGGGAGACCCAGTACTTC.

The V and J genes are TRBV3-1 (or the pseudogene TRBV3-2) and TRBJ2-3; D is unresolved. CDR3 length: 12 amino acids. Germline V CDR1 and CDR2: LGHDT, YNNKEL (reference sequence). V shed 1 base and J shed 6 bases, with 5 bases lying between them. CDR3 in DNA: TGTGCCAGCAGCCAAGTTTGGGATACGCAGTATTTT. Translated: CASSQVWDTQYF.